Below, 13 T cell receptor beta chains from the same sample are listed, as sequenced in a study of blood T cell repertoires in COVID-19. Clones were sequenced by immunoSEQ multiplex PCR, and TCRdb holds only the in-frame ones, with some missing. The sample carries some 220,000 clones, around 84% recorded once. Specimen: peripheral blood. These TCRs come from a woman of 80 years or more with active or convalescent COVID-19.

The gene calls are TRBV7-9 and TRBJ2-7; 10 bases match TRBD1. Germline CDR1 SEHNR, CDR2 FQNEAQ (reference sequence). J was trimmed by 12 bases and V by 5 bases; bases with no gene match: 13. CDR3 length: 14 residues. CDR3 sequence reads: CASSPTLGQGTTYF. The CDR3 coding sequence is TGTGCCAGCAGCCCAACATTGGGACAGGGGACCACGTACTTC.

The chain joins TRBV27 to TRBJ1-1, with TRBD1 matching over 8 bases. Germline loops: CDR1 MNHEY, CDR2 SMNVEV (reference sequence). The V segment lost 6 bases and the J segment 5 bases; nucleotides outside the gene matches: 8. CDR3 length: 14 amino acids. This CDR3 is CASSEDRDFTEAFF. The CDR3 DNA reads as TGTGCCAGCAGCGAGGACAGGGATTTTACTGAAGCTTTCTTT.

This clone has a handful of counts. CDR3 amino acids: CASSPGSRYNSPLHF. In DNA, the CDR3 is TGTGCCAGCTCACCAGGGAGTAGATATAATTCACCCCTCCACTTT. V is TRBV18 and J is TRBJ1-6, with unresolved D. V lost 2 bases and J 4 bases, leaving 9 bases between the germline ends. The germline V gene encodes CDR1 KGHSH and CDR2 LQKENI. This CDR3 has 15 residues.

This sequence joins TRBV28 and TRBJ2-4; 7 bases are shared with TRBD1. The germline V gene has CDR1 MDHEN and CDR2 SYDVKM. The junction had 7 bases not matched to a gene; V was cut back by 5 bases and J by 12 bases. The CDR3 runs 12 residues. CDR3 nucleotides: TGTGCCAGCAGTGACCTCCGGGACAGTCAGTACTTC. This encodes CASSDLRDSQYF. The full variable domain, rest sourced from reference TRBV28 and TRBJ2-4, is DVKVTQSSRYLVKRTGEKVFLECVQDMDHENMFWYRQDPGLGLRLIYFSYDVKMKEKGDIPEGYSVSREKKERFSLILESASTNQTSMYLCASSDLRDSQYFGAGTRLSVL.

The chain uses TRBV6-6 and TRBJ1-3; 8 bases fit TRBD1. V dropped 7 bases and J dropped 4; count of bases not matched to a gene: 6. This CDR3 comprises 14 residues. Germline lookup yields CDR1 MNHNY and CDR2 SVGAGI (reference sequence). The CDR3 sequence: CASIDRGSGNTIYF. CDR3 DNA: TGTGCCAGCATAGACAGGGGCTCAGGAAACACCATATATTTT.

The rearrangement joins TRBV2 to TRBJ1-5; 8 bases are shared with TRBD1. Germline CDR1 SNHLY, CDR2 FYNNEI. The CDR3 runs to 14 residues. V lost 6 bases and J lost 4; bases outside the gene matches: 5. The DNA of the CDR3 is TGTGCCAGCAGCGGGGACAGGATGAATCAGCCCCAGCATTTT. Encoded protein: CASSGDRMNQPQHF. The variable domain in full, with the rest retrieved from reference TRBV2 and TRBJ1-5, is EPEVTQTPSHQVTQMGQEVILRCVPISNHLYFYWYRQILGQKVEFLVSFYNNEISEKSEIFDDQFSVERPDGSNFTLKIRSTKLEDSAMYFCASSGDRMNQPQHFGDGTRLSIL.

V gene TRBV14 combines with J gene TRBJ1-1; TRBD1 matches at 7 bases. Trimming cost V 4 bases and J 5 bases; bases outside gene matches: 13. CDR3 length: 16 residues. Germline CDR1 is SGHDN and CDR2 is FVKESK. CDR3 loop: CASSLGGGRTYTEAFF. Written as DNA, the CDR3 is TGTGCCAGCAGCCTAGGAGGGGGCCGGACGTATACTGAAGCTTTCTTT.

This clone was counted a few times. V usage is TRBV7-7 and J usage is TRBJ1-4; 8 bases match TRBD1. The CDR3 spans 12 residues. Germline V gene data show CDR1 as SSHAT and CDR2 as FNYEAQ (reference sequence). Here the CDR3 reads CASGGDGEKLFF. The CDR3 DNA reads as TGTGCATCAGGGGGCGATGGTGAAAAACTGTTTTTT.

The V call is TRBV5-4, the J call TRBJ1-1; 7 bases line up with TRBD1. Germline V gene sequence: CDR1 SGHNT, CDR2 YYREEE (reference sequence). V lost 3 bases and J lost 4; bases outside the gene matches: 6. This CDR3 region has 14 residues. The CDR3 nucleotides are TGTGCCAGCAGCTCCCGACAGGGTGGCACTGAAGCTTTCTTT. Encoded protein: CASSSRQGGTEAFF.

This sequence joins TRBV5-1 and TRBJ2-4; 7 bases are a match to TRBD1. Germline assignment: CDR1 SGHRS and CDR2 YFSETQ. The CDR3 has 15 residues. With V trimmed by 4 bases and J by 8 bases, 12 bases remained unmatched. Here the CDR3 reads CASSAGTVAVDIQYF. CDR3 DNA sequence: TGCGCCAGCAGCGCTGGGACAGTAGCAGTTGACATTCAGTACTTC.

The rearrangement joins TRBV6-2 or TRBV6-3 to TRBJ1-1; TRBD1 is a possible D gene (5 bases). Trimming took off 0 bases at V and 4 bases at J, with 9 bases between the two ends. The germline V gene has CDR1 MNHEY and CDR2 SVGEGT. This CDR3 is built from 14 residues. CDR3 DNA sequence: TGTGCCAGCAGTTACTCGCGGGGACCCACTGAAGCTTTCTTT. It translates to CASSYSRGPTEAFF.

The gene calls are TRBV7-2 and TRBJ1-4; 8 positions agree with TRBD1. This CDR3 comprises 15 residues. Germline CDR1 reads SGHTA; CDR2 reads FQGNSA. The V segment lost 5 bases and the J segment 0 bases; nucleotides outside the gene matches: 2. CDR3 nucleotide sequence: TGTGCCAGCAGCAGACAGGGGACAACTAATGAAAAACTGTTTTTT. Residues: CASSRQGTTNEKLFF.

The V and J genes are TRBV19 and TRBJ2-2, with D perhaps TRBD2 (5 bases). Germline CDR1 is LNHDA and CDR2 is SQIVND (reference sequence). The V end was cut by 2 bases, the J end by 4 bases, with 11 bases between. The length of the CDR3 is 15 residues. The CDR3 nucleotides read TGTGCCAGTAGTATAAGGGAGCGGTCCACCGGGGAGCTGTTTTTT. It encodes CASSIRERSTGELFF.